This TCR beta chain was obtained from a study of T cell responses to AZD1222 COVID-19 vaccine. Study information: Whether given at about 4 or about 12 weeks, second doses were pooled.

Generated by immunoSEQ multiplex PCR, the TCRdb table keeps only in-frame clones and is missing some. The sample carries around 100,000 clones, 80% to 85% recorded once. V was trimmed by 5 bases and J by 4 bases, leaving 14 bases between them. Germline CDR1 reads MDHEN; CDR2 reads SYDVKM. The CDR3 loop spans 14 amino acids. The V call is TRBV28, the J call TRBJ1-2; D possibly corresponds to TRBD1 (6 bases). The clonotype comes from an adult in good health. The sequences come from peripheral blood, collected on day 0 of AZD1222 vaccination. The CDR3 DNA is TGTGCCAGCAGTCCGGGGACAAGAAGCTATGGCTACACCTTC. Translated: CASSPGTRSYGYTF.